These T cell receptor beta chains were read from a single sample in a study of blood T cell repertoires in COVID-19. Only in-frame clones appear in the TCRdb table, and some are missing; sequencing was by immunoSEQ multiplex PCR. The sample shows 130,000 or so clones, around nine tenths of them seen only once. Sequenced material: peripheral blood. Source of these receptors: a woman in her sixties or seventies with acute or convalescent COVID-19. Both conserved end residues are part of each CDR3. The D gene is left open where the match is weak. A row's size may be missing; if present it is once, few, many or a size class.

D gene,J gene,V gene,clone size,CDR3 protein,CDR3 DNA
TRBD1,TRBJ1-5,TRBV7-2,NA,CASRPTGGYQPQHF,TGTGCCAGCAGACCGACAGGGGGCTACCAGCCCCAGCATTTT
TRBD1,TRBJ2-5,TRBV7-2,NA,CASTSPGGGETQYF,TGTGCCAGCACCTCCCCAGGGGGCGGGGAGACCCAGTACTTC
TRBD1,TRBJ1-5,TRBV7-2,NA,CASSSAPGQGGNQPQHF,TGTGCCAGCAGCTCAGCACCGGGACAGGGGGGCAATCAGCCCCAGCATTTT
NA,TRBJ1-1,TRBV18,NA,CASSPNTGFTEAFF,TGTGCCAGCTCACCCAACACAGGGTTCACTGAAGCTTTCTTT
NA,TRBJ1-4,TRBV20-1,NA,CSASTWWQGGEKLFF,TGCAGTGCTAGTACTTGGTGGCAAGGGGGAGAAAAACTGTTTTTT
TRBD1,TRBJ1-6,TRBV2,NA,CASSESGQGTSSPLHF,TGTGCCAGCAGTGAATCTGGACAGGGAACGAGTTCACCCCTCCACTTT
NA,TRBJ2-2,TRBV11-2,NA,CASSLGTADTGELFF,TGTGCCAGCAGCTTAGGAACAGCAGACACCGGGGAGCTGTTTTTT
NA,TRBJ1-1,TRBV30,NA,CAWTRGRNTEAFF,TGTGCCTGGACGCGGGGGCGGAACACTGAAGCTTTCTTT
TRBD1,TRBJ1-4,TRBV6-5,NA,CASRAGQGDEKLFF,TGTGCCAGCAGGGCAGGACAGGGGGATGAAAAACTGTTTTTT
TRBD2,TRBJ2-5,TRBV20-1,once,CSASSGGAGETQYF,TGCAGTGCTAGTAGCGGGGGGGCTGGAGAGACCCAGTACTTC
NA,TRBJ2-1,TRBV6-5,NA,CASSYHWGGRINEQFF,TGTGCCAGCAGTTATCACTGGGGGGGGCGGATCAATGAGCAGTTCTTC
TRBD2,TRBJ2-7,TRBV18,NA,CASSPLAGSYEQYF,TGTGCCAGTTCCCCCCTAGCGGGCTCCTACGAGCAGTACTTC
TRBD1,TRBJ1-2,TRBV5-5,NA,CASSLAGQGLIGYTF,TGTGCCAGCAGCTTGGCGGGACAGGGGCTTATTGGCTACACCTTC
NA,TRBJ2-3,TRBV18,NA,CASSPPNSNTDTQYF,TGTGCCAGCTCACCACCGAACAGCAACACAGATACGCAGTATTTT
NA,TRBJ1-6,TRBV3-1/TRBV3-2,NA,CASSQYRARGNSPLHF,TGTGCCAGCAGCCAATACAGAGCTCGTGGGAATTCACCCCTCCACTTT
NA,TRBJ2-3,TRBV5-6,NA,CASSEGTIRSRDTQYF,TGTGCCAGCAGCGAGGGGACAATAAGGTCCAGAGATACGCAGTATTTT
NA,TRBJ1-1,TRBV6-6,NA,CASSPTVTEAFF,TGTGCCAGCAGCCCGACTGTAACTGAAGCTTTCTTT
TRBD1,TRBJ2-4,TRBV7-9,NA,CASSLSDRRENIQYF,TGTGCCAGCAGCTTGTCGGACAGGCGGGAAAACATTCAGTACTTC
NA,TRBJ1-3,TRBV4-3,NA,CASSQATGSSGNTIYF,TGCGCCAGCAGCCAAGCTACGGGTAGCTCTGGAAACACCATATATTTT
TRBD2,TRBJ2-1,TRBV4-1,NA,CASSQVFSGGGNEQFF,TGCGCCAGCAGCCAAGTGTTCAGCGGGGGAGGTAATGAGCAGTTCTTC
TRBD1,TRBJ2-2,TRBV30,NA,CARPGTANTGELFF,TGTGCCCGACCCGGGACAGCTAACACCGGGGAGCTGTTTTTT
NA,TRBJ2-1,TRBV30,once,CASQLAASSYNEQFF,TGTGCCTCACAACTAGCTGCCAGCTCCTACAATGAGCAGTTCTTC
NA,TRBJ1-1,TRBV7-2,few,CASSFHRSMNTEAFF,TGTGCCAGCAGCTTCCACAGATCGATGAACACTGAAGCTTTCTTT
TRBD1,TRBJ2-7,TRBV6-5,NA,CASSTYRGPTYEQYF,TGTGCCAGCAGTACCTACAGGGGGCCCACCTACGAGCAGTACTTC
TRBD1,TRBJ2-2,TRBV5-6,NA,CASRYRDRYTGELFF,TGTGCCAGCAGGTACCGGGACAGGTACACCGGGGAGCTGTTTTTT
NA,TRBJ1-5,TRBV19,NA,CASSTIGGGNQPQHF,TGTGCCAGTAGTACCATCGGGGGGGGCAATCAGCCCCAGCATTTT
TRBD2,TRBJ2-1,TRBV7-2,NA,CASSAGGAVNEQFF,TGTGCCAGCAGCGCGGGGGGGGCCGTCAATGAGCAGTTCTTC
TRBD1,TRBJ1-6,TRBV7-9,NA,CASSPRTGGNSPLHF,TGTGCCAGCAGCCCAAGGACAGGGGGCAATTCACCCCTCCACTTT